This entry is about one TCR beta chain. The antigen remains unidentified. This sample stems from a study of cytomegalovirus exposure and HLA in healthy donors. The PCR ran on 60 Vbeta and 13 Jbeta primers. TCRdb's table, derived via immunoSEQ multiplex PCR, lists solely in-frame clones and lacks some. The table lists around 120,000 clones, about 80% of them singletons, with approximately 4% in the top ten. Study-wide points: Published work reported that the classifier diagnosed cytomegalovirus status with high specificity and sensitivity. TCR beta sequences numbering around 15,000 were associated with HLA alleles at 0.05 false discovery rate in a later analysis. Data from an earlier analysis indicated that most TCR beta V segments were productive either about 87% or about 30% of the time. In a later analysis, an Asian-associated ancestry cluster reportedly showed fewer N-insertions than the approximately 700-donor mean.

Looked up from germline, CDR1 is MDHEN and CDR2 is SYDVKM. The CDR3 is 15 residues long. The V and J ends lost 6 bases and 3 bases, in that order; junction bases with no gene match: 11. Specimen: PBMCs. V and J are TRBV28 and TRBJ2-7; TRBD1 aligns across 7 bases. The sequence was collected from a man aged 30 to 39 in good health and CMV-seropositive. In DNA form, the CDR3 reads TGTGCCAGCAGGGAAGGGCCGGGACAGAGCTACGAGCAGTACTTC. Its translation: CASREGPGQSYEQYF.